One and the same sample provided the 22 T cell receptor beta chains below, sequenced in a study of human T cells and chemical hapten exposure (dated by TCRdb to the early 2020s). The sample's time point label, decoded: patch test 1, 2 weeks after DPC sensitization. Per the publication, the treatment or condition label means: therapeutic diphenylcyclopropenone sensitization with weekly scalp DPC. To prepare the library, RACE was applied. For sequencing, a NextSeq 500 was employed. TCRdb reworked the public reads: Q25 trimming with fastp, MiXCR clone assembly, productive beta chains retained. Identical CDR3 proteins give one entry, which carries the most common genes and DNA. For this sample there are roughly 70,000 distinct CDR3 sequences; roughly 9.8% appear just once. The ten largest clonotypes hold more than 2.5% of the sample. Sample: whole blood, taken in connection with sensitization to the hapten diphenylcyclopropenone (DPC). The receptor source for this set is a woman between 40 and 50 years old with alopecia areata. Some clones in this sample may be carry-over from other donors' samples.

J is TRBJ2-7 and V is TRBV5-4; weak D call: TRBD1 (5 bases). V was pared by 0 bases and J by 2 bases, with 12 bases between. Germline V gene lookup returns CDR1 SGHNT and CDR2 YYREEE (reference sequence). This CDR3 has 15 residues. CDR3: CASSLAAGLTYEQYF. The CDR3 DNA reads TGTGCCAGCAGCTTGGCAGCAGGGCTAACCTACGAGCAGTACTTC.

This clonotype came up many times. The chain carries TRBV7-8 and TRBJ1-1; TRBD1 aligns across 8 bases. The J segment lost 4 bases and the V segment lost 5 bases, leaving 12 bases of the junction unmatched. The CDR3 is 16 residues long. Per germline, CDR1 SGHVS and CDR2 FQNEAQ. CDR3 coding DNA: TGTGCCAGCAGCCTGATGTCGCAGGGGGCTGGCACTGAAGCTTTCTTT. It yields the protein CASSLMSQGAGTEAFF.

The CDR3 spells CAISHTGTSGANVLTF. CDR3 nucleotides: TGTGCCATCAGCCATACGGGGACGTCCGGGGCCAACGTCCTGACTTTC. The rearrangement links TRBV10-3 to TRBJ2-6; either TRBD1 or TRBD2 may fit D (5 bases each). V was shortened by 6 bases and J by 4 bases, with 16 bases between the two germline ends. The germline V gene has CDR1 ENHRY and CDR2 SYGVKD. The CDR3 loop spans 16 amino acids.

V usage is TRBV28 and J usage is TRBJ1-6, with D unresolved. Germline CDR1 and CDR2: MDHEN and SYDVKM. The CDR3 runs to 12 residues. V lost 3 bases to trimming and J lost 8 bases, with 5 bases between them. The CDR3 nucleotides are TGTGCCAGCAGTTTGGTCTATTCACCCCTCCACTTT. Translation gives CASSLVYSPLHF.

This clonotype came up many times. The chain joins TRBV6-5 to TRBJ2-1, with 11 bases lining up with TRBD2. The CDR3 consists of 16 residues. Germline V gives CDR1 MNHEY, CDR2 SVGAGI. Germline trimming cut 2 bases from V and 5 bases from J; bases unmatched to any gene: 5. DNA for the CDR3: TGTGCCAGCAGTTACACAACTAGCGGGGGAAACAATGAGCAGTTCTTC. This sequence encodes CASSYTTSGGNNEQFF.

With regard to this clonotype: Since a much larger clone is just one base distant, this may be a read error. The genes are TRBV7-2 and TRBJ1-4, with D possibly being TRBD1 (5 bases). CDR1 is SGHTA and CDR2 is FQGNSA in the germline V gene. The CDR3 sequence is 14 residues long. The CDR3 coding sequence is TGTGCCAGCAGCTTCGGAGGGGATGGAGAAAAACCGTTTTTT. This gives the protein CASSFGGDGEKPFF.

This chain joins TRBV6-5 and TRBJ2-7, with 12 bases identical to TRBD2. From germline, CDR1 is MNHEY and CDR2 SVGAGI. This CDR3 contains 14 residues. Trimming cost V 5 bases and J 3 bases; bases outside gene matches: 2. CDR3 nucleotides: TGTGCCAGCAGTAGGACTAGCGGGATCTACGAGCAGTACTTC. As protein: CASSRTSGIYEQYF.

The CDR3 reads CSVAGTSTSTDTQYF. The CDR3 DNA is TGCAGCGTGGCCGGGACTTCGACTAGCACAGATACGCAGTATTTT. V usage is TRBV29-1 and J usage is TRBJ2-3; maybe TRBD2 (6 bases). Trimming took off 6 bases at V and 0 bases at J, with 16 bases between the two ends. From germline, CDR1 is SQVTM and CDR2 ANQGSEA. This CDR3 spans 15 amino acids.

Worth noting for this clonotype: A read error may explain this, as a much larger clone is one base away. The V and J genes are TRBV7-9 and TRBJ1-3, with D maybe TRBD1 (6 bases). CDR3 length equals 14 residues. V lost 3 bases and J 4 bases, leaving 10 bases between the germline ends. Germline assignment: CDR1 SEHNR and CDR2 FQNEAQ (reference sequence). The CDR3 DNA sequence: TGTGCCAGCAGCTTTGCAGGGGCGGGAAACACCATATATTTT. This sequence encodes CASSFAGAGNTIYF.

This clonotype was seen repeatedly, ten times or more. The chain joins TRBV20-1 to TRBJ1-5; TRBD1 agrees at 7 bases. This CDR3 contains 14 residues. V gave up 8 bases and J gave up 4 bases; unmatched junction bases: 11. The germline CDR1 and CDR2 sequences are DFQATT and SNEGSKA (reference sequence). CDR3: CSTREGGRNQPQHF. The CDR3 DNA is TGCAGTACCCGAGAAGGGGGCCGGAATCAGCCCCAGCATTTT.

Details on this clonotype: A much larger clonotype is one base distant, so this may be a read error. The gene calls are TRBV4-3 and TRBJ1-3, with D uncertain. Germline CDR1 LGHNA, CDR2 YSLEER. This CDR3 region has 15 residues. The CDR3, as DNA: TGCGCCAGCAACCAAGAGTTCGGAGGGGGAAACACCATATATTTT. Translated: CASNQEFGGGNTIYF.

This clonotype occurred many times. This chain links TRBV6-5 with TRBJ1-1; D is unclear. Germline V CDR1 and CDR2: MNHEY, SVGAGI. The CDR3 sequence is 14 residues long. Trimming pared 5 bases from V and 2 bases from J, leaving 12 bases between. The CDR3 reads CASSHPRRNTEAFF. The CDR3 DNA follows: TGTGCCAGCAGTCACCCGCGACGAAACACTGAAGCTTTCTTT.

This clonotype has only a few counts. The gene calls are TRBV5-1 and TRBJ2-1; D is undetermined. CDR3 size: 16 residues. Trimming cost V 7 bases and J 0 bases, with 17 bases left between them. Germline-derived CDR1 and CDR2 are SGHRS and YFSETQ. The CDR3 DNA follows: TGCGCCAGCGCCCCCGCCGGCGGCAGCTCCTACAATGAGCAGTTCTTC. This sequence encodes CASAPAGGSSYNEQFF. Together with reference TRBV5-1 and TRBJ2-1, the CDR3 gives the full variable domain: KAGVTQTPRYLIKTRGQQVTLSCSPISGHRSVSWYQQTPGQGLQFLFEYFSETQRNKGNFPGRFSGRQFSNSRSEMNVSTLELGDSALYLCASAPAGGSSYNEQFFGPGTRLTVL.

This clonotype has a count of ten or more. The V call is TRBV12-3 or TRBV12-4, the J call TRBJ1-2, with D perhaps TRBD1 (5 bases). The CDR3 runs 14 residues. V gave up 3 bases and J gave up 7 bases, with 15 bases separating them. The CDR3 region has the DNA TGTGCCAGCAGTTTGGGTTGGGGGTTGCCTGGCTACACCTTC. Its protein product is CASSLGWGLPGYTF.

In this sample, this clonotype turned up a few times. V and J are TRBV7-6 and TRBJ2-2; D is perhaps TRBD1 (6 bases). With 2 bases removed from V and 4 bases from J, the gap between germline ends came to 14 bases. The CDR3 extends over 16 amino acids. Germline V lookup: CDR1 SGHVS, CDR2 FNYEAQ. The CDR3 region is CASSLNWGQVTGELFF. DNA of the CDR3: TGTGCCAGCAGCTTAAACTGGGGGCAAGTCACCGGGGAGCTGTTTTTT.

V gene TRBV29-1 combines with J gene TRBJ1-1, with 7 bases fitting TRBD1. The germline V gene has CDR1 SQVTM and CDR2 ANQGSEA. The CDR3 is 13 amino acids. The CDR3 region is CSLRGQLNTEAFF. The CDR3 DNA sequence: TGCAGTCTGAGGGGACAGCTGAACACTGAAGCTTTCTTT.

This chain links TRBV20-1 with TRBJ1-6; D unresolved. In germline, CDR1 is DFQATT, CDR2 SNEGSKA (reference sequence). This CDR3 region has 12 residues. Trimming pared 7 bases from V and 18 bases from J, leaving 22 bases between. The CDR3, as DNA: TGCAGTGTCAAATCTGCCCAGCTCACCCCCCACTTT. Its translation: CSVKSAQLTPHF.

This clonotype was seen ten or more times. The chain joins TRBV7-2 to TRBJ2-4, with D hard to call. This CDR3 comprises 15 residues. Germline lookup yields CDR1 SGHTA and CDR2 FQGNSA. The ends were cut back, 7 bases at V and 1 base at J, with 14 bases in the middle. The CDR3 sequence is CASMTNAAAKNIQYF. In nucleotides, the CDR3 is TGTGCCAGCATGACCAACGCGGCGGCCAAAAACATTCAGTACTTC.

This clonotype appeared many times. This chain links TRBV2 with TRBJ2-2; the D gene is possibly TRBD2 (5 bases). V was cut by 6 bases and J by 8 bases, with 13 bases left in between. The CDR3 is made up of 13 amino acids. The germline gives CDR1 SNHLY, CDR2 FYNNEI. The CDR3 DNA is TGTGCCAGCAGGGCGGACTTCTCGGGGGAGCTGTTTTTT. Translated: CASRADFSGELFF. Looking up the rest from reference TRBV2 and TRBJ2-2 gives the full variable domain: EPEVTQTPSHQVTQMGQEVILRCVPISNHLYFYWYRQILGQKVEFLVSFYNNEISEKSEIFDDQFSVERPDGSNFTLKIRSTKLEDSAMYFCASRADFSGELFFGEGSRLTVL.

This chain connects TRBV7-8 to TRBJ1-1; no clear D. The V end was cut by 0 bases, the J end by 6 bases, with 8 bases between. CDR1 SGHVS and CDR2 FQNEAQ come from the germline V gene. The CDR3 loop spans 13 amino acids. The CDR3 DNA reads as TGTGCCAGCAGCTTAGCGGACCGTTCTGAAGCTTTCTTT. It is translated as CASSLADRSEAFF.

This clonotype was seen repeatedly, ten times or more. The CDR3 sequence is CASSIFDGSGGYTF. The CDR3, as DNA: TGTGCCAGCAGCATTTTCGACGGTTCAGGCGGCTACACCTTC. The J gene is TRBJ1-2, the V gene TRBV9; D gene ambiguous. Germline CDR1 and CDR2: SGDLS and YYNGEE. The CDR3 extends over 14 amino acids. V gave up 4 bases and J gave up 8 bases, with 18 bases separating them.

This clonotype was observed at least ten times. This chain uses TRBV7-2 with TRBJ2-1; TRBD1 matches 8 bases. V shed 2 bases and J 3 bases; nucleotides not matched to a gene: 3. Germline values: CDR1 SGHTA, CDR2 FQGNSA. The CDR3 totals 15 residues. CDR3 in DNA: TGTGCCAGCAGCTTACCAGGGGGCCTCTACAATGAGCAGTTCTTC. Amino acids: CASSLPGGLYNEQFF.